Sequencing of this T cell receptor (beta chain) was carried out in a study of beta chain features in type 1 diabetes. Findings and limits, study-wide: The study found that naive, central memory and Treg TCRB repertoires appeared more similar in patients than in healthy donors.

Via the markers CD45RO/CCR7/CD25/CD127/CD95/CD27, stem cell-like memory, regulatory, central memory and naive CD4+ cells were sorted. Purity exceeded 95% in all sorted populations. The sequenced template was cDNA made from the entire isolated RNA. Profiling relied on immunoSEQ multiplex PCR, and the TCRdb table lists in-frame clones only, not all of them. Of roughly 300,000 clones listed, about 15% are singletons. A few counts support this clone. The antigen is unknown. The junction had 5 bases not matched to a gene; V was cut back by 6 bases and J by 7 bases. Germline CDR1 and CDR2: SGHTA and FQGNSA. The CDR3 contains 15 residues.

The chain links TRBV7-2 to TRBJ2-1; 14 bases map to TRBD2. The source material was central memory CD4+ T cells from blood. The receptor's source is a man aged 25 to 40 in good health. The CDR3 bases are TGTGCCAGCAGAAGGACTAGCGGGAGGTGGAATGAGCAGTTCTTC. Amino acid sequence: CASRRTSGRWNEQFF.